One sample yielded the 24 T cell receptor beta chains listed below, sequenced in a study of blood T cell repertoires in COVID-19. TCRdb keeps only in-frame clones here, not all; method: immunoSEQ multiplex PCR. The repertoire consists of about 180,000 clones, with over 80% occurring once and the leading ten covering around 7%. The source material was peripheral blood. These receptors originate from a middle-aged woman with COVID-19, enrolled during active disease.

V gene TRBV6-6 combines with J gene TRBJ1-4; D is uncertain. V lost 7 bases and J 4 bases, leaving 16 bases between the germline ends. The CDR3 has 15 residues. Germline V gene data show CDR1 as MNHNY and CDR2 as SVGAGI (reference sequence). CDR3 residues: CASTQVRGSNEKLFF. CDR3 bases: TGTGCCAGCACCCAAGTAAGAGGGAGTAATGAAAAACTGTTTTTT.

This rearrangement joins TRBV5-1 to TRBJ1-1; weak D call: TRBD1 (6 bases). The CDR3 is 14 residues long. Germline CDR1 is SGHRS and CDR2 is YFSETQ. Trimming shortened V by 0 bases and J by 5 bases, and 11 bases separated the two germline ends. CDR3 DNA sequence: TGCGCCAGCAGCTTGGCCCCACAGGGAACTGAAGCTTTCTTT. This sequence encodes CASSLAPQGTEAFF.

The chain has TRBV24-1 and TRBJ2-5; 8 nucleotides align to TRBD2. CDR3 length equals 18 residues. The V segment lost 1 base and the J segment 5 bases; nucleotides outside the gene matches: 14. CDR1 and CDR2 (germline): KGHDR, SFDVKD. CDR3 nucleotide sequence: TGTGCCACCAGTGATTTAGAGGGGCAAGCGGGAGTTAGGGAGACCCAGTACTTC. This codes for CATSDLEGQAGVRETQYF.

V and J are TRBV7-9 and TRBJ1-2; a possible D gene is TRBD1 (6 bases). V was clipped by 2 bases and J by 7 bases, with 14 bases between them. The CDR3 consists of 14 residues. Germline CDR1 and CDR2: SEHNR and FQNEAQ (reference sequence). As DNA, the CDR3 is TGTGCCAGCAGCTTATTACAGGGAGATTCTGGCTACACCTTC. Its translation is CASSLLQGDSGYTF.

CDR3: CASSLGGSNTGELFF. CDR3 DNA: TGTGCCAGCAGTTTGGGGGGGTCGAACACCGGGGAGCTGTTTTTT. The V gene is TRBV28, the J gene TRBJ2-2; 7 nucleotides align to TRBD2. This CDR3 is 15 amino acids long. V lost 3 bases and J lost 0; bases outside the gene matches: 1. Germline V lookup: CDR1 MDHEN, CDR2 SYDVKM.

The V call is TRBV21-1, the J call TRBJ2-3; the D segment call TRBD2 is taken from the table without a DNA check. TRBV21-1 has pseudogene status. There are 17 residues in the CDR3. CDR3 loop: CASSPGERPGGTDTQYF. Here the CDR3 DNA reads TGTGCCAGCAGCCCGGGGGAGCGGCCCGGGGGAACAGATACGCAGTATTTT.

The chain recombines TRBV5-1 with TRBJ2-7; D might be TRBD1 (5 bases). V was cut by 4 bases and J by 3 bases, with 8 bases left in between. The CDR3 totals 12 residues. Germline assignment: CDR1 SGHRS and CDR2 YFSETQ. CDR3 in amino acids: CASSPDSYEQYF. The CDR3, as DNA: TGCGCCAGCAGCCCCGACAGCTACGAGCAGTACTTC.

The chain recombines TRBV28 with TRBJ1-5, with D unresolved. There are 13 residues in the CDR3. Between the trimmed V and J ends, which lost 2 bases and 6 bases, there was a span of 8 bases. Germline V gene data show CDR1 as MDHEN and CDR2 as SYDVKM. DNA for the CDR3: TGTGCCAGCAGTTTACTAGGGAGTCAGCCCCAGCATTTT. Its translation is CASSLLGSQPQHF.

CDR3 DNA: TGCGCCAGCGTCGAGGTTCTAGCGGGGGATGAGCAGTTCTTC. Encoded protein: CASVEVLAGDEQFF. The gene calls are TRBV10-2 and TRBJ2-1, with 10 nucleotides matching TRBD2. There are 14 residues in the CDR3. Trimming at V came to 8 bases and at J to 8 bases, leaving 9 bases not matched to a gene. Germline-derived CDR1 and CDR2 are WSHSY and SAAADI.

The gene calls are TRBV9 and TRBJ1-2, with 8 bases matching TRBD1. The CDR3 is 15 amino acids. V shed 3 bases, J shed 7 bases, and the junction held 11 bases outside the gene matches. Germline loops: CDR1 SGDLS, CDR2 YYNGEE. The CDR3, as DNA: TGTGCCAGCAGCGCTACGACAGGGGCTTTGAGTGGCTACACCTTC. Translation: CASSATTGALSGYTF.

The gene calls are TRBV13 and TRBJ1-2, with D uncertain. Trimming stripped 4 bases from V and 4 bases from J, with 19 bases between. The CDR3 contains 16 residues. From germline, CDR1 is PRHDT and CDR2 FYEKMQ (reference sequence). The CDR3 DNA sequence: TGTGCCAGCAGCTACGGACGGACTGCACTGGGCTATGGCTACACCTTC. Residues: CASSYGRTALGYGYTF.

This clone has more than one count but fewer than ten. This CDR3 reads CARIQEGVTEAFF. The CDR3, as DNA: TGTGCCAGAATCCAGGAAGGGGTTACTGAAGCTTTCTTT. This chain uses TRBV21-1 with TRBJ1-1; the table gives TRBD1 as D, unverified against the DNA. TRBV21-1 is a listed pseudogene. The CDR3 is 13 amino acids.

This clone was found a few times. The chain combines TRBV19 with TRBJ1-1; tentative D call: TRBD1 (6 bases). V was pared by 7 bases and J by 4 bases, with 13 bases between. CDR3 size: 13 residues. Germline V CDR1 and CDR2: LNHDA, SQIVND (reference sequence). The CDR3 DNA reads as TGTGCCAGTACAGGGGTGGGGGTCACTGAAGCTTTCTTT. Protein: CASTGVGVTEAFF.

The chain links TRBV5-4 to TRBJ1-3; possibly TRBD1 for D (5 bases). Trimming cost V 0 bases and J 4 bases, with 8 bases left between them. Germline V gene data show CDR1 as SGHNT and CDR2 as YYREEE (reference sequence). This CDR3 is 14 amino acids long. The CDR3 DNA reads TGTGCCAGCAGCTTGGAGGGGTACGGAAACACCATATATTTT. It translates to CASSLEGYGNTIYF.

The chain links TRBV14 to TRBJ1-2; 8 nucleotides match TRBD1. The CDR3 consists of 13 residues. The trim removed 4 bases at V and 4 bases at J, leaving 2 bases unmatched. CDR1 is SGHDN and CDR2 is FVKESK in the germline V gene. The CDR3 sequence: CASSPQGGYGYTF. The CDR3 DNA reads TGTGCCAGCAGCCCACAGGGGGGCTATGGCTACACCTTC.

The gene calls are TRBV18 and TRBJ2-2; 15 bases align to TRBD2. CDR3 size: 18 residues. The J segment lost 7 bases and the V segment lost 0 bases, leaving 6 bases of the junction unmatched. Germline CDR1 KGHSH, CDR2 LQKENI. The DNA for the CDR3 is TGTGCCAGCTCACCACCGGGACTAGCGGGGGGCCGTGACGGGGAGCTGTTTTTT. Translating gives CASSPPGLAGGRDGELFF.

This chain joins TRBV28 and TRBJ2-1, with TRBD2 identical over 8 bases. The V gene's germline CDR1 is MDHEN and CDR2 SYDVKM. The CDR3 has 16 residues. V shed 8 bases and J 6 bases; nucleotides not matched to a gene: 15. The CDR3 is CASWSSRGGRFNEQFF. The CDR3 nucleotides are TGTGCCAGCTGGTCCTCAAGGGGCGGGAGGTTCAATGAGCAGTTCTTC.

The rearrangement links TRBV7-9 to TRBJ2-3; 7 bases align to TRBD2. Losses at the gene ends were 4 bases for V and 1 base for J; bases not matched to a gene: 8. Germline values: CDR1 SEHNR, CDR2 FQNEAQ (reference sequence). The CDR3 is made up of 16 amino acids. The CDR3 coding sequence is TGTGCCAGCAGCTCCTCGCGGGAGAAGGGCACAGATACGCAGTATTTT. Translating gives CASSSSREKGTDTQYF. Filled out from reference TRBV7-9 and TRBJ2-3, the complete variable domain reads DTGVSQNPRHKITKRGQNVTFRCDPISEHNRLYWYRQTLGQGPEFLTYFQNEAQLEKSRLLSDRFSAERPKGSFSTLEIQRTEQGDSAMYLCASSSSREKGTDTQYFGPGTRLTVL.

This sequence joins TRBV10-2 and TRBJ1-1; D ambiguous. V was pared by 3 bases and J by 7 bases, with 9 bases between. The CDR3 contains 12 residues. Germline loops: CDR1 WSHSY, CDR2 SAAADI. The CDR3 here is CASSETSLEAFF. The CDR3 coding sequence is TGCGCCAGCAGTGAAACATCGCTTGAAGCTTTCTTT.

V gene TRBV7-9 combines with J gene TRBJ2-1; D call uncertain. V gave up 2 bases and J gave up 8 bases, with 22 bases separating them. Germline-derived CDR1 and CDR2 are SEHNR and FQNEAQ (reference sequence). The CDR3 is 17 residues long. CDR3 protein: CASSLFPSSKLRDEQFF. The CDR3 DNA reads as TGTGCCAGCAGCTTATTCCCCTCCTCCAAACTACGAGATGAGCAGTTCTTC.

The chain recombines TRBV7-9 with TRBJ1-5; D unclear. Per the germline V gene, CDR1 is SEHNR and CDR2 is FQNEAQ (reference sequence). This CDR3 is 12 amino acids long. The V and J ends lost 2 bases and 9 bases respectively, with 8 bases between them. This CDR3 reads CASSLFGRPQHF. The CDR3 DNA is TGTGCCAGCAGCTTATTCGGTAGGCCCCAGCATTTT.

This chain connects TRBV6-5 to TRBJ1-2; the match to TRBD1 covers 7 bases. Trimming took 5 bases from V and 0 from J; bases not matched to a gene: 6. The CDR3 runs 15 residues. Germline assignment: CDR1 MNHEY and CDR2 SVGAGI. The DNA of the CDR3 is TGTGCCAGCAGTAAGGGGGACAGATCTAACTATGGCTACACCTTC. Residues: CASSKGDRSNYGYTF.

The CDR3 DNA reads as TGTGCCAGCAGCTCGACAGATACGCAGTATTTT. The encoded protein is CASSSTDTQYF. The rearrangement joins TRBV11-3 to TRBJ2-3; D remains unclear. Trimming cost V 4 bases and J 3 bases, with 2 bases left between them. CDR3 size: 11 residues. The germline V gene encodes CDR1 SGHNT and CDR2 YENEEA.

V gene TRBV5-4 combines with J gene TRBJ2-6; perhaps TRBD1 as D (5 bases). Germline-derived CDR1 and CDR2 are SGHNT and YYREEE (reference sequence). V lost 6 bases and J lost 0, with 16 bases in between. CDR3 length equals 17 residues. CDR3 DNA sequence: TGTGCCAGCACCCTCTCCAGGGATCACTCTGGGGCCAACGTCCTGACTTTC. Translation: CASTLSRDHSGANVLTF.